The 10 T cell receptor beta chains given below trace back to one sample, sequenced in a study of Ad26.COV2.S vaccination and SARS-CoV-2 variants. Sequencing was performed with immunoSEQ multiplex PCR; in TCRdb, only in-frame clones are kept and a portion is missing. The repertoire holds about 350,000 clones, with approximately 84% as singletons. Treatment described: 15 to 20 received Ad26.COV2.S at low or high dose, single or two shots; roughly five received placebo; per-sample allocation not given. After the first vaccine or placebo injection, samples were drawn on day 63. Source: peripheral blood, taken in a trial of Ad26.COV2.S vaccine versus placebo. The receptors come from a person aged 18-60 years who received the Ad26.COV2.S COVID-19 vaccine or a placebo.

V usage is TRBV18 and J usage is TRBJ2-5, with a tentative D call TRBD1 (6 bases). The CDR3 covers 17 residues. Germline V gene lookup returns CDR1 KGHSH and CDR2 LQKENI. V shed 3 bases and J shed 1 base, with 18 bases lying between them. CDR3 sequence reads: CASSPMTGIASQETQYF. CDR3 nucleotides: TGTGCCAGCTCACCGATGACAGGAATAGCCTCCCAAGAGACCCAGTACTTC.

The sample holds a few counts of this clone. V gene TRBV30 combines with J gene TRBJ2-3; D call uncertain. CDR1 is GTSNPN, CDR2 SVGIG, per germline (reference sequence). The V gene lost 4 bases and the J gene lost 2 bases, with 16 bases spanning the gap. The CDR3 runs 15 residues. The CDR3 coding sequence is TGTGCCTGGAAAAAACCTAATCTAAACACAGATACGCAGTATTTT. Protein product: CAWKKPNLNTDTQYF.

This rearrangement joins TRBV30 to TRBJ1-5; D possibly corresponds to TRBD1 (6 bases). Trimming pared 3 bases from V and 0 bases from J, leaving 12 bases between. The CDR3 sequence is 15 residues long. CDR1 and CDR2 from the germline V gene are GTSNPN and SVGIG (reference sequence). This chain's CDR3 is CAWRGDTGSNQPQHF. Written as DNA, the CDR3 is TGTGCCTGGAGGGGGGACACTGGTAGCAATCAGCCCCAGCATTTT.

The chain joins TRBV5-1 to TRBJ2-1, with a possible D match to TRBD1 (6 bases). Germline lookup yields CDR1 SGHRS and CDR2 YFSETQ. Trimming removed 4 bases from V and 8 bases from J, with 19 bases in between. The CDR3 totals 15 residues. In DNA, the CDR3 is TGCGCCAGCAGCCCACAGGGTTTTACACACTATGAGCAGTTCTTC. Its protein is CASSPQGFTHYEQFF.

This chain uses TRBV2 with TRBJ1-1, with D perhaps matching TRBD1 (5 bases). CDR3 length: 12 amino acids. V lost 7 bases and J lost 1, with 7 bases in between. Germline CDR1 and CDR2: SNHLY and FYNNEI. DNA of the CDR3: TGTGCCAGCATCGGGGGGAACACTGAAGCTTTCTTT. Translating gives CASIGGNTEAFF.

This chain joins TRBV7-9 and TRBJ1-5; maybe TRBD1 (5 bases). The CDR3 is made up of 15 amino acids. V shed 3 bases and J shed 3 bases, with 12 bases lying between them. Germline CDR1 SEHNR, CDR2 FQNEAQ (reference sequence). CDR3 amino acids: CASSFAGSINQPQHF. The CDR3 DNA is TGTGCCAGCAGCTTTGCAGGGTCTATCAATCAGCCCCAGCATTTT.

This clone came up a few times. The chain uses TRBV12-5 and TRBJ1-2; no clear D gene. CDR1 and CDR2 (germline): LGHNT, FRNRAP. V was pared by 6 bases and J by 8 bases, with 10 bases between. This CDR3 region has 11 residues. The CDR3 sequence: CASGRDTGYTF. DNA of the CDR3: TGTGCTAGTGGAAGGGATACAGGCTACACCTTC. The variable domain in full, completed from reference TRBV12-5 and TRBJ1-2, reads DARVTQTPRHKVTEMGQEVTMRCQPILGHNTVFWYRQTMMQGLELLAYFRNRAPLDDSGMPKDRFSAEMPDATLATLKIQPSEPRDSAVYFCASGRDTGYTFGSGTRLTVV.

In this sample, this clone turned up once. The chain joins TRBV6-4 to TRBJ2-1; possibly TRBD2 for D (7 bases). Looked up from germline, CDR1 is MRHNA and CDR2 is SNTAGT. V lost 0 bases, J lost 0 bases, and 18 bases lay in between. This CDR3 spans 19 amino acids. The CDR3 reads CASSDSPRAGATSYNEQFF. CDR3 in DNA: TGTGCCAGCAGTGACTCACCCAGGGCGGGGGCAACCTCCTACAATGAGCAGTTCTTC.

The rearrangement uses TRBV3-1 (or the pseudogene TRBV3-2) and TRBJ2-5; D not certain. Germline V CDR1 and CDR2: LGHDT, YNNKEL (reference sequence). Trimming removed 1 base from V and 4 bases from J, with 13 bases in between. This CDR3 is built from 15 residues. The CDR3: CASSQAQVSGETQYF. Written as DNA, the CDR3 is TGTGCCAGCAGCCAAGCGCAAGTGTCCGGAGAGACCCAGTACTTC.

V and J are TRBV5-4 and TRBJ1-3; unclear D gene. V lost 3 bases and J 1 base, leaving 11 bases between the germline ends. Germline-derived CDR1 and CDR2 are SGHNT and YYREEE (reference sequence). CDR3 length: 15 residues. DNA for the CDR3: TGTGCCAGCAGCTCTGGTGGCGGATCTGGAAACACCATATATTTT. Protein: CASSSGGGSGNTIYF.